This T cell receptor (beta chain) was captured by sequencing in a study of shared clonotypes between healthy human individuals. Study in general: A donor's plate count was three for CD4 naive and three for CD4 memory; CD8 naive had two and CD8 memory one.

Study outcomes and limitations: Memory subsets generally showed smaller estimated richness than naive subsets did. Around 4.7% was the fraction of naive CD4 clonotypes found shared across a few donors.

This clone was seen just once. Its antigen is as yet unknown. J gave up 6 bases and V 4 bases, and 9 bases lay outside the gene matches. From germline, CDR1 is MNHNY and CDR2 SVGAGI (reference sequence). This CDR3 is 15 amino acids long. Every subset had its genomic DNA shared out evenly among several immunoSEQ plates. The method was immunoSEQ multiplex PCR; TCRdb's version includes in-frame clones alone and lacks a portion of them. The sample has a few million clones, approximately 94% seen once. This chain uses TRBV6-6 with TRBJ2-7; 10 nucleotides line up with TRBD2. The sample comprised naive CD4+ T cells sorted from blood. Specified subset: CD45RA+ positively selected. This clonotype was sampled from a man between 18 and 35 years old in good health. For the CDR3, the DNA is TGTGCCAGCAGTTTCCTAGCGGGAGATAGGGGCGAGCAGTACTTC. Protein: CASSFLAGDRGEQYF.